This entry concerns a single T cell receptor (beta chain). This same CDR3 is encoded by further DNA sequences in the sample. The data belong to a study of blood T cell repertoires in COVID-19. Across the whole study: The study drew acute and convalescent COVID-19 samples from the United States, Italy and Spain. Sample material is recorded as cDNA or gDNA derived from T cells, B-cell-depleted T cells, or PBMCs.

Per germline, CDR1 SGHRS and CDR2 YFSETQ. Trimming removed 3 bases from V and 6 bases from J; junction bases left unmatched: 3. This CDR3 is 13 amino acids long. In the original workflow: For nucleated cells, counts were estimated from reference gene primer amplification. This table comes from immunoSEQ multiplex PCR, and its TCRdb copy is limited to in-frame clones, with some not included. V and J calls and clone size are as listed in that table; D and trimming were resolved from the DNA. The sample records about 400,000 clones, roughly 89% being singletons. The chain recombines TRBV5-1 with TRBJ2-7, with 10 bases aligning to TRBD1. This TCR was sampled from a woman aged 25-40 years with acute or convalescent COVID-19. The sequenced sample was peripheral blood. The CDR3 spells CASSWTGGGEQYF. The CDR3 DNA is TGCGCCAGCAGCTGGACAGGGGGTGGCGAGCAGTACTTC.